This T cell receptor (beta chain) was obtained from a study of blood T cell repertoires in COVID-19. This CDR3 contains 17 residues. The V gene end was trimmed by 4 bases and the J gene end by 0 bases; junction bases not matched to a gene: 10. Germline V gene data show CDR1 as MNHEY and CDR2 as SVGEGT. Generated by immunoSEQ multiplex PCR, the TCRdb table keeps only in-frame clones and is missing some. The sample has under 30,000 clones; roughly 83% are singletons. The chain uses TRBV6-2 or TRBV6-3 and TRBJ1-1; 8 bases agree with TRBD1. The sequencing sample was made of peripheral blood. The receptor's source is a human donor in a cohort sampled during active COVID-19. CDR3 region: CASSSPWTGPLNTEAFF. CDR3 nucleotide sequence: TGTGCCAGCAGTTCTCCATGGACAGGGCCCCTGAACACTGAAGCTTTCTTT.